The 16 T cell receptor beta chains reported below all come from one sample, sequenced in a study of CD8 T cells in Susac syndrome. Random hexamers were used to reverse transcribe an amount of roughly 0.45 to 1 ug RNA. From the immunoSEQ multiplex PCR reads, TCRdb called clonotypes with MiXCR, one entry per CDR3 protein. Of about 180,000 distinct CDR3 sequences in the sample, approximately 95% were seen once. Sequenced input: CD4+ T cells from PBMCs. These receptors all stem from a human donor with multiple sclerosis.

The chain recombines TRBV7-2 with TRBJ1-5; D remains unclear. Trimming stripped 5 bases from V and 7 bases from J, with 12 bases between. Looked up from germline, CDR1 is SGHTA and CDR2 is FQGNSA. The CDR3 is 13 residues long. The chain's CDR3 is CASSPDPGQPQHF. In nucleotides, the CDR3 is TGTGCCAGCAGCCCCGACCCGGGACAGCCCCAGCATTTT. Filled out from reference TRBV7-2 and TRBJ1-5, the complete variable domain reads GAGVSQSPSNKVTEKGKDVELRCDPISGHTALYWYRQSLGQGLEFLIYFQGNSAPDKSGLPSDRFSAERTGGSVSTLTIQRTQQEDSAVYLCASSPDPGQPQHFGDGTRLSIL.

Turning to this clonotype: One end of the junction does not line up with germline, which may come from a read error. The V and J genes are TRBV2 and TRBJ2-7; TRBD1 matches at 9 bases. Germline CDR1 is SNHLY and CDR2 is FYNNEI. This CDR3 region has 15 residues. The CDR3 DNA sequence: TGTGCCAGCAGCCTCCGGACAGGGGTTTCCTCCGAGCAGTACTTC. The encoded protein is CASSLRTGVSSEQYF. Complete variable domain (other parts from reference TRBV2 and TRBJ2-7): EPEVTQTPSHQVTQMGQEVILRCVPISNHLYFYWYRQILGQKVEFLVSFYNNEISEKSEIFDDQFSVERPDGSNFTLKIRSTKLEDSAMYFCASSLRTGVSSEQYFGPGTRLTVT.

V gene TRBV6-2 or TRBV6-3 combines with J gene TRBJ1-6, with 7 bases that match TRBD1. Germline V gene sequence: CDR1 MNHEY, CDR2 SVGEGT. This CDR3 has 15 residues. V dropped 2 bases and J dropped 7; count of bases not matched to a gene: 5. The CDR3 reads CASSYIGQANSPLHF. The CDR3 nucleotides are TGTGCCAGCAGTTACATCGGACAGGCCAATTCACCCCTCCACTTT.

The rearrangement links TRBV28 to TRBJ2-1; 9 nucleotides match TRBD1. With 5 bases clipped from V and 7 bases from J, the junction kept 9 bases outside the gene matches. Germline V gene sequence: CDR1 MDHEN, CDR2 SYDVKM. CDR3 length: 15 residues. CDR3 amino acids: CASSTGGTGKNEQFF. For the CDR3, the DNA is TGTGCCAGCAGTACCGGAGGGACAGGGAAAAATGAGCAGTTCTTC. The variable domain in full, completed from reference TRBV28 and TRBJ2-1, reads DVKVTQSSRYLVKRTGEKVFLECVQDMDHENMFWYRQDPGLGLRLIYFSYDVKMKEKGDIPEGYSVSREKKERFSLILESASTNQTSMYLCASSTGGTGKNEQFFGPGTRLTVL.

The chain links TRBV5-1 to TRBJ2-1; perhaps TRBD2 as D (6 bases). CDR1 SGHRS and CDR2 YFSETQ come from the germline V gene. The CDR3 consists of 16 residues. V dropped 0 bases and J dropped 0 bases, with 10 bases sitting between them. The CDR3 sequence: CASSLVGGSSYNEQFF. The CDR3 DNA reads as TGCGCCAGCAGCTTGGTTGGAGGGAGCTCCTACAATGAGCAGTTCTTC.

V is TRBV29-1 and J is TRBJ2-7, with 11 bases matching TRBD1. Looked up from germline, CDR1 is SQVTM and CDR2 is ANQGSEA. This CDR3 region has 14 residues. Trimming at V came to 6 bases and at J to 3 bases, leaving 7 bases not matched to a gene. The CDR3 here is CSVGQGAVNYEQYF. The CDR3 region has the DNA TGCAGCGTCGGACAGGGGGCGGTGAACTACGAGCAGTACTTC.

The chain links TRBV18 to TRBJ1-6; D might be TRBD1 (6 bases). V lost 2 bases to trimming and J lost 4 bases, with 12 bases between them. The CDR3 is 16 amino acids. The germline gives CDR1 KGHSH, CDR2 LQKENI. The CDR3 DNA follows: TGTGCCAGCTCACCAACTGGGGACACTTATAATTCACCCCTCCACTTT. Translated: CASSPTGDTYNSPLHF.

This chain uses TRBV3-1 with TRBJ2-1; D gene ambiguous. Germline CDR1 reads LGHDT; CDR2 reads YNNKEL (reference sequence). This CDR3 has 12 amino acids. Deletions cut 4 bases from V and 7 bases from J, with 8 bases between. The CDR3 DNA sequence: TGTGCCAGCAGCCCTCAGATGAATGAGCAGTTCTTC. Translated: CASSPQMNEQFF.

The chain is built from TRBV19 and TRBJ2-3; D is unresolved. V lost 6 bases and J lost 6, with 10 bases in between. CDR3 length equals 12 residues. From germline, CDR1 is LNHDA and CDR2 SQIVND (reference sequence). CDR3 amino acids: CASSFLGDTQYF. The CDR3 DNA sequence: TGTGCCAGTAGCTTTCTGGGGGATACGCAGTATTTT.

The chain links TRBV7-9 to TRBJ1-1, with 10 bases that match TRBD1. The germline V gene encodes CDR1 SEHNR and CDR2 FQNEAQ (reference sequence). V lost 6 bases to trimming and J lost 4 bases; unmatched junction nucleotides: 14. The CDR3 contains 17 residues. CDR3 in amino acids: CASRGTGARIRSTEAFF. The CDR3 nucleotides are TGTGCCAGCAGGGGGACAGGGGCTCGGATAAGAAGCACTGAAGCTTTCTTT.

This clonotype was found once. This rearrangement joins TRBV12-3 or TRBV12-4 to TRBJ2-5; 7 bases fit TRBD1. J lost 6 bases, V lost 0 bases, and 4 bases had no gene match. The CDR3 contains 14 residues. CDR3 residues: CASSLAGGVKTQYF. The CDR3 bases are TGTGCCAGCAGTTTAGCAGGGGGCGTAAAGACCCAGTACTTC.

This rearrangement joins TRBV10-3 to TRBJ1-1; D is unclear. The CDR3 runs to 13 residues. V lost 3 bases and J lost 1, with 6 bases in between. CDR1 is ENHRY, CDR2 SYGVKD, per germline. The DNA of the CDR3 is TGTGCCATCAGTGATCTCACGAACACTGAAGCTTTCTTT. Translated, it gives CAISDLTNTEAFF.

This chain connects TRBV12-3 or TRBV12-4 to TRBJ1-2; D not resolved. V lost 5 bases and J 0 bases, leaving 7 bases between the germline ends. There are 13 residues in the CDR3. This CDR3 is CASSPAPNYGYTF. The CDR3, as DNA: TGTGCCAGCAGTCCTGCCCCTAACTATGGCTACACCTTC.

The V gene is TRBV6-2 or TRBV6-3, the J gene TRBJ1-1; D is unclear. The V and J ends lost 0 bases and 4 bases respectively, with 9 bases between them. Germline V gene sequence: CDR1 MNHEY, CDR2 SVGEGT. The CDR3 sequence is 14 residues long. The CDR3 DNA follows: TGTGCCAGCAGTTACTCGAAGTACAGCACTGAAGCTTTCTTT. As protein: CASSYSKYSTEAFF.

The chain links TRBV27 to TRBJ1-1; the D is unclear. This CDR3 comprises 14 residues. Germline V gene sequence: CDR1 MNHEY, CDR2 SMNVEV (reference sequence). V was trimmed by 6 bases and J by 0 bases, leaving 11 bases between them. CDR3: CASSNDDMNTEAFF. CDR3 bases: TGTGCCAGCAGCAACGATGACATGAACACTGAAGCTTTCTTT.

The chain is built from TRBV7-9 and TRBJ1-2, with a weak D call TRBD1 (5 bases). Trimming removed 5 bases at V and 8 bases at J, with 12 bases between. The germline CDR1 and CDR2 sequences are SEHNR and FQNEAQ (reference sequence). The CDR3 contains 12 residues. In DNA, the CDR3 is TGTGCCAGCAGCATGGACATCCAGGGCTACACCTTC. Its translation is CASSMDIQGYTF.